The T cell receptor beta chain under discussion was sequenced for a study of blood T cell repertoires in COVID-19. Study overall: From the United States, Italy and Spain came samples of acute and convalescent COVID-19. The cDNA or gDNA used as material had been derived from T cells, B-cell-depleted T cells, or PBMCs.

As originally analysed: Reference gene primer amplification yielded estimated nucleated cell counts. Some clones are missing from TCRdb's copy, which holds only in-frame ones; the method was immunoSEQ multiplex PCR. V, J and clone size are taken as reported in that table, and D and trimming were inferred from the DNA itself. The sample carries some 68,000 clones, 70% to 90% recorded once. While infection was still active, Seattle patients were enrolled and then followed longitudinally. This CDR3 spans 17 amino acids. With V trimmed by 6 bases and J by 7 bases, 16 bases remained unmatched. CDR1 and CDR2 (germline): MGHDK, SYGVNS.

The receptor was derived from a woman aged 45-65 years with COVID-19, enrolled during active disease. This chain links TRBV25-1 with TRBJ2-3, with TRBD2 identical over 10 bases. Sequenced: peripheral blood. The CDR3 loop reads CASSRGLATGVGNTQYF. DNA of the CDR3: TGTGCCAGCAGCCGGGGACTAGCGACGGGGGTGGGGAATACGCAGTATTTT.